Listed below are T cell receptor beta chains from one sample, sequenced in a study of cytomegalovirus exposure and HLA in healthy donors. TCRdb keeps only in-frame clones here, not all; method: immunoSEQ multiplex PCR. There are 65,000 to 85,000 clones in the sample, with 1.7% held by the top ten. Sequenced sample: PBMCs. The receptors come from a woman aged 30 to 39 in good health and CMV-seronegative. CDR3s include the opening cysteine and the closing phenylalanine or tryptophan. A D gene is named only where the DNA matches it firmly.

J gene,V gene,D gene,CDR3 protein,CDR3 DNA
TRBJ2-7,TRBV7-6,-,CASSLAGGDSYEQYF,TGTGCCAGCAGCTTAGCGGGCGGGGACTCCTACGAGCAGTACTTC
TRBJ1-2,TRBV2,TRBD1,CASTLRITGGYGYTF,TGTGCCAGCACCTTGAGGATCACAGGGGGGTATGGCTACACCTTC
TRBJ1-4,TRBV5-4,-,CARHGLYATNEKLFF,TGTGCCCGACACGGCCTCTATGCAACTAATGAAAAACTGTTTTTT
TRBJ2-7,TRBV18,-,CASSPQELYAYEQYF,TGTGCCAGCTCACCACAAGAGCTTTACGCCTACGAGCAGTACTTC
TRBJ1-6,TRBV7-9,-,CASSLDGGYNSPLHF,TGTGCCAGCAGCTTAGACGGCGGTTATAATTCACCCCTCCACTTT
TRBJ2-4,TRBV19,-,CASSPNRIIQYF,TGTGCCAGTAGTCCGAACAGGATAATTCAGTACTTC
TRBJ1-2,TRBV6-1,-,CASSPGQRDGYTF,TGTGCCAGCAGTCCGGGACAAAGGGATGGCTACACCTTC
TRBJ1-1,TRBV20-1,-,CSAPDLKAFF,TGCAGTGCTCCGGACTTGAAAGCTTTCTTT
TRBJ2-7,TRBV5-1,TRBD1,CASSPGQGIYEQYF,TGCGCCAGCAGCCCCGGACAGGGGATCTACGAGCAGTACTTC
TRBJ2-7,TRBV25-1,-,CASSQAGAYEQYF,TGTGCCAGCAGTCAGGCAGGGGCCTACGAGCAGTACTTC